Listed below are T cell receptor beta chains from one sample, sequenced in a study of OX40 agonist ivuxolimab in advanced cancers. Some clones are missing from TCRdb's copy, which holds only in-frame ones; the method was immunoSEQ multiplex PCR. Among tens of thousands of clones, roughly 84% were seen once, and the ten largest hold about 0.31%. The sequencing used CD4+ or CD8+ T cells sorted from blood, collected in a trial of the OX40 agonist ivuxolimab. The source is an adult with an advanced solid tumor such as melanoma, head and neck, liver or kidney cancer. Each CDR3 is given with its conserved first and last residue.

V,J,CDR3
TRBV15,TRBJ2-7,CATSRDGTSGPYEQYF
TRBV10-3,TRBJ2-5,CAISVRETQYF
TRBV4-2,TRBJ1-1,CASSQDLGQGGTEAFF
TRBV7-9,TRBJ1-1,CASSLAMGTEAFF
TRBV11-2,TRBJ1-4,CASSLGGAGNEKLFF
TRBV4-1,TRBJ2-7,CASSLSFSGLSYEQYF
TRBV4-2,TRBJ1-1,CASSQDTAKNTEAFF
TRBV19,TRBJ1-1,CASILLGGPNTEAFF
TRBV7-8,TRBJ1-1,CASSWTGIGEAFF
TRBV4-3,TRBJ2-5,CASSQRMGERETQYF
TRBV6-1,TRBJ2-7,CASSASRPPPYEQYF
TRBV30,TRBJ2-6,CAWSVGHGANVLTF
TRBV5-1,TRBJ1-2,CASSLGQTGNYGYTF
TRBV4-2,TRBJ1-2,CASSQDSKANYGYTF
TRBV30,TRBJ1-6,CAYGQGYNSPLHF
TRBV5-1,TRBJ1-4,CASSLDSTNEKLFF
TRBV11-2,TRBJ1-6,CASRKNQRENSPLHF
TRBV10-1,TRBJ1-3,CASNNGLSGNTIYF
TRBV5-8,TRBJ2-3,CASSLEGRTNTQYF
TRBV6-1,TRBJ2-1,CASRLASVNEQFF
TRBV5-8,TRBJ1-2,CASSLFGGRRNGYTF
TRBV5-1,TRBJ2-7,CASSLVGGPYEQYF